This T cell receptor beta chain was sequenced during a study of T cell responses to AZD1222 COVID-19 vaccine. Study-wide points: Among the donors, most were white British and more were female, and clonal diversity was possibly underestimated. Sampled repertoires all dated from after the peak T cell response. Among spike-specific TCRs, nearly half reportedly target unmutated variant regions.

The assay was immunoSEQ multiplex PCR, and TCRdb's table has in-frame clones only and misses some. The table has 160,000 or so clones, about 91% seen once; the top ten hold roughly 4.4%. The sample holds one count of this clone. The antigen is undetermined. V gave up 3 bases and J gave up 5 bases, with 10 bases separating them. CDR3 length: 14 amino acids. Germline V gives CDR1 SGHVS, CDR2 FQNEAQ. Material: peripheral blood, obtained on day 0 of MenACWY control vaccination. This rearrangement joins TRBV7-8 to TRBJ1-4; D is perhaps TRBD1 (5 bases). This receptor was identified in an adult in good health. The CDR3 nucleotides read TGTGCCAGCAGCTTCGGGACGGTAAATGAAAAACTGTTTTTT. Its protein is CASSFGTVNEKLFF.